This T cell receptor beta chain emerged from a study of cytomegalovirus exposure and HLA in healthy donors. Turning to the study itself: T cells numbering some 170 million yielded approximately 120 million unique TCR beta sequences in an earlier analysis.

In the PCR, 60 Vbeta and 13 Jbeta primers were used. Clones were sequenced by immunoSEQ multiplex PCR, and TCRdb holds only the in-frame ones, with some missing. The table shows 130,000 to 150,000 clones, with under 85% occurring only once. In germline, CDR1 is SGDLS, CDR2 YYNGEE. V was clipped by 0 bases and J by 2 bases, with 9 bases between them. This CDR3 spans 15 amino acids. Sequenced input: PBMCs. The receptor's source is a woman in her forties in good health and CMV-seropositive. The rearrangement joins TRBV9 to TRBJ1-5; TRBD1 is a possible D gene (6 bases). CDR3 coding DNA: TGTGCCAGCAGCGTAGGGGACACGGGCAATCAGCCCCAGCATTTT. This encodes CASSVGDTGNQPQHF.